The clone carrying this T cell receptor beta chain occurred a few times. Its specificity is unknown. The source of the sample is a study of beta chain features in type 1 diabetes. Study in general: Examination spanned about 110 million sorted cells from all samples.

Overall study findings and caveats: TCRB CDR3 length was moderately but significantly reduced in all four CD4+ subsets of Type 1 diabetes patients. Type 1 diabetes patients had fewer VDJ junction insertions and more deletions. Amplification by PCR could prefer shorter templates, with the same effect in patients and controls. Using cDNA template may skew counts toward highly expressing activated cells.

This CDR3 is 15 amino acids long. Trimming cost V 3 bases and J 0 bases, with 10 bases left between them. Germline CDR1 ENHRY, CDR2 SYGVKD. The study reverse transcribed the entire isolated RNA, so it sequenced expressed TCRB transcripts. This table comes from immunoSEQ multiplex PCR, and its TCRdb copy is limited to in-frame clones, with some not included. The sample shows about 260,000 clones, roughly 22% of them seen only once. The sequenced sample was naive CD4+ T cells from blood. This receptor was obtained from a woman in her forties with type 1 diabetes. The rearrangement joins TRBV10-3 to TRBJ2-3, with no clear D. This CDR3 is CAISDWSTSTDTQYF. The CDR3 nucleotides are TGTGCCATCAGTGATTGGTCCACTAGCACAGATACGCAGTATTTT.